The following is a TCR beta chain sequence with its context. The source of the sample is a study of blood T cell repertoires in COVID-19. On the study more broadly: Spain, Italy and the United States supplied samples that represented acute and convalescent COVID-19.

Using immunoSEQ multiplex PCR, the repertoire was profiled, and TCRdb retains in-frame clones only, with some absent. Of 150,000 or so clones listed, about nine tenths are singletons. V lost 6 bases to trimming and J lost 9 bases; unmatched junction nucleotides: 7. The CDR3 totals 14 residues. Germline loops: CDR1 MDHEN, CDR2 SYDVKM. This TCR derives from a human donor in a cohort sampled during active COVID-19. Sequences were obtained from peripheral blood. This chain joins TRBV28 and TRBJ1-6, with 8 bases that match TRBD1. CDR3 sequence (DNA): TGTGCCAGCAGCCCCGGACAGGGAGGTTCACCCCTCCACTTT. This encodes CASSPGQGGSPLHF.